One and the same sample provided the 23 T cell receptor beta chains below, sequenced in a study of T cells in localized non-small cell lung cancer. Repertoires were generated with immunoSEQ multiplex PCR, while TCRdb's copy carries only in-frame clones and drops some. The table records roughly 76,000 clones, around 82% of them present only once. The source material was PBMCs, sampled before any cancer treatment. These receptor sequences come from a man aged 40 to 70 with stage II squamous cell lung carcinoma.

The chain combines TRBV15 with TRBJ2-1, with TRBD1 identical over 9 bases. The germline gives CDR1 LNHNV, CDR2 YYDKDF (reference sequence). The CDR3 sequence is 17 residues long. The trim removed 0 bases at V and 7 bases at J, leaving 10 bases unmatched. In DNA, the CDR3 is TGTGCCACCAGCAGAGAAATCTACGGGACAGGGTTGAATGAGCAGTTCTTC. This codes for CATSREIYGTGLNEQFF.

The chain has TRBV7-9 and TRBJ2-7, with unresolved D. This CDR3 spans 14 amino acids. The germline V gene encodes CDR1 SEHNR and CDR2 FQNEAQ (reference sequence). The germline V and J ends were trimmed by 1 base and 2 bases, with 9 bases remaining between them. The CDR3 DNA follows: TGTGCCAGCAGCTTAGTGCACAGTCCCTACGAGCAGTACTTC. Amino acids: CASSLVHSPYEQYF.

V is TRBV6-5 and J is TRBJ2-1; 7 positions agree with TRBD1. The V segment lost 4 bases and the J segment 4 bases; nucleotides outside the gene matches: 7. CDR3 length: 15 residues. CDR1 MNHEY and CDR2 SVGAGI come from the germline V gene. CDR3 protein: CASSSSTGRYNEQFF. CDR3 sequence (DNA): TGTGCCAGCAGTTCCTCGACAGGGCGATACAATGAGCAGTTCTTC.

The rearrangement joins TRBV28 to TRBJ1-2; unclear D gene. The CDR3 has 14 amino acids. The V gene's germline CDR1 is MDHEN and CDR2 SYDVKM. The ends were cut back, 4 bases at V and 0 bases at J, with 9 bases in the middle. The CDR3 sequence is CASSSGRTNYGYTF. Written as DNA, the CDR3 is TGTGCCAGCAGTTCTGGGCGGACTAACTATGGCTACACCTTC.

The J gene is TRBJ2-1, the V gene TRBV7-3; D is undetermined. This CDR3 has 14 amino acids. Germline loops: CDR1 SGHTA, CDR2 FQGTGA. Trimming took 1 base from V and 5 from J, leaving 9 bases between them. The CDR3 spells CASSLSAIHNEQFF. The CDR3 DNA reads TGTGCCAGCAGCTTAAGCGCGATTCACAATGAGCAGTTCTTC.

This rearrangement joins TRBV5-1 to TRBJ1-2; 8 bases fit TRBD1. Germline CDR1 is SGHRS and CDR2 is YFSETQ. V was clipped by 4 bases and J by 1 base; unmatched bases: 3. This CDR3 contains 14 residues. The DNA of the CDR3 is TGCGCCAGCAGCGGTACAGGGGGTAACTATGGCTACACCTTC. Amino acids: CASSGTGGNYGYTF.

The V gene is TRBV19, the J gene TRBJ2-3; D is unresolved. V gave up 3 bases and J gave up 8 bases, with 6 bases separating them. CDR3 length: 11 amino acids. Germline V lookup: CDR1 LNHDA, CDR2 SQIVND (reference sequence). The CDR3 region is CASSMLGTQYF. The CDR3, as DNA: TGTGCCAGTAGTATGTTAGGTACGCAGTATTTT.

The chain combines TRBV6-1 with TRBJ2-7; maybe TRBD1 (6 bases). The germline V and J ends were trimmed by 6 bases and 4 bases, with 13 bases remaining between them. The CDR3 spans 13 residues. Germline assignment: CDR1 MNHNS and CDR2 SASEGT. This chain's CDR3 is CASRTTGEYEQYF. The CDR3 region has the DNA TGTGCCAGCAGGACGACAGGAGAATACGAGCAGTACTTC.

The chain combines TRBV29-1 with TRBJ2-2; TRBD2 matches at 11 bases. V lost 4 bases and J lost 3; bases outside the gene matches: 4. The germline V gene has CDR1 SQVTM and CDR2 ANQGSEA. The CDR3 length is 15 residues. The chain's CDR3 is CSVATLAGDTGELFF. The DNA for the CDR3 is TGCAGCGTTGCCACACTAGCGGGGGACACCGGGGAGCTGTTTTTT.

V usage is TRBV9 and J usage is TRBJ2-7; D remains ambiguous. The CDR3 covers 12 residues. In germline, CDR1 is SGDLS, CDR2 YYNGEE. The V gene lost 3 bases and the J gene lost 0 bases, with 4 bases spanning the gap. DNA of the CDR3: TGTGCCAGCAGCGGGGACTCCTACGAGCAGTACTTC. It codes for CASSGDSYEQYF.

V usage is TRBV5-1 and J usage is TRBJ2-6; TRBD2 matches at 10 bases. Germline V gene data show CDR1 as SGHRS and CDR2 as YFSETQ. Trimming took 1 base from V and 2 from J; bases not matched to a gene: 0. The CDR3 is 16 amino acids. The CDR3 DNA is TGCGCCAGCAGCTTGCTAGCGGGAGCTGGGGCCAACGTCCTGACTTTC. It specifies CASSLLAGAGANVLTF.

V is TRBV19 and J is TRBJ1-4; TRBD1 is a possible D gene (5 bases). This CDR3 is built from 15 residues. Germline V gene data show CDR1 as LNHDA and CDR2 as SQIVND (reference sequence). Trimming stripped 6 bases from V and 8 bases from J, with 19 bases between. Written as DNA, the CDR3 is TGTGCCAGTAGCCCCTCGGGGACCCTCGGGGAAAAACTGTTTTTT. Residues: CASSPSGTLGEKLFF.

This clone appeared a single time. The chain employs TRBV7-2 and TRBJ1-4; a possible D gene is TRBD1 (5 bases). This CDR3 is 13 amino acids long. The germline CDR1 and CDR2 sequences are SGHTA and FQGNSA. Between the trimmed V and J ends, which lost 5 bases and 7 bases, there was a span of 11 bases. The CDR3 is CASSPGRGEKLFF. Here the CDR3 DNA reads TGTGCCAGCAGCCCAGGGCGAGGTGAAAAACTGTTTTTT.

The CDR3 DNA sequence: TGTGCCAGCAGTTCCTCTAGCGGTATTCCCACAGATACGCAGTATTTT. Translated: CASSSSSGIPTDTQYF. The chain carries TRBV28 and TRBJ2-3, with 7 nucleotides matching TRBD2. The CDR3 runs to 16 residues. V dropped 4 bases and J dropped 2; count of bases not matched to a gene: 9. CDR1 and CDR2 (germline): MDHEN, SYDVKM. The whole variable domain, filled in from reference TRBV28 and TRBJ2-3, reads DVKVTQSSRYLVKRTGEKVFLECVQDMDHENMFWYRQDPGLGLRLIYFSYDVKMKEKGDIPEGYSVSREKKERFSLILESASTNQTSMYLCASSSSSGIPTDTQYFGPGTRLTVL.

This chain joins TRBV5-1 and TRBJ2-2, with D uncertain. CDR1 and CDR2 from the germline V gene are SGHRS and YFSETQ. V lost 4 bases to trimming and J lost 5 bases, with 18 bases between them. The CDR3 loop spans 16 amino acids. Here the CDR3 reads CASSPPKGLGTGELFF. In DNA form, the CDR3 reads TGCGCCAGCAGCCCACCAAAGGGATTGGGTACCGGGGAGCTGTTTTTT.

The chain has TRBV6-1 and TRBJ1-2; 7 nucleotides line up with TRBD1. Germline lookup yields CDR1 MNHNS and CDR2 SASEGT. V shed 4 bases and J 6 bases; nucleotides not matched to a gene: 11. The CDR3 spans 15 residues. The CDR3 DNA follows: TGTGCCAGCAGTGCCACCTGGGACAGCCCGAATGGCTACACCTTC. Amino acids: CASSATWDSPNGYTF.

V usage is TRBV5-1 and J usage is TRBJ1-2; D remains unclear. This CDR3 region has 13 residues. Per the germline V gene, CDR1 is SGHRS and CDR2 is YFSETQ. V dropped 2 bases and J dropped 4 bases, with 9 bases sitting between them. The DNA for the CDR3 is TGCGCCAGCAGCTTTAAGAGGTCCTATGGCTACACCTTC. It specifies CASSFKRSYGYTF.

This sequence joins TRBV14 and TRBJ2-5; tentatively, D is TRBD2 (6 bases). The CDR3 contains 17 residues. Per the germline V gene, CDR1 is SGHDN and CDR2 is FVKESK. The V gene lost 0 bases and the J gene lost 3 bases, with 17 bases spanning the gap. CDR3 sequence (DNA): TGTGCCAGCAGCCAAGATACGGCCCGGGACTCCGAAGAGACCCAGTACTTC. It encodes CASSQDTARDSEETQYF.

This clone was picked up a small number of times. The chain employs TRBV19 and TRBJ1-1; no clear D gene. V was trimmed by 0 bases and J by 1 base, leaving 9 bases between them. CDR1 and CDR2 (germline): LNHDA, SQIVND (reference sequence). The CDR3 is 15 amino acids. CDR3 DNA: TGTGCCAGTAGTATAGATCGGAGGGAGAACACTGAAGCTTTCTTT. Its protein is CASSIDRRENTEAFF.

This clone has just a few counts. The V call is TRBV7-2, the J call TRBJ1-3; D might be TRBD1 (6 bases). Germline CDR1 and CDR2: SGHTA and FQGNSA. This CDR3 has 15 amino acids. V was clipped by 2 bases and J by 6 bases, with 14 bases between them. In DNA, the CDR3 is TGTGCCAGCAGCTTAACTATAGGGGGGGAAAACACCATATATTTT. This translates into CASSLTIGGENTIYF. The variable domain in full, with the rest retrieved from reference TRBV7-2 and TRBJ1-3, is GAGVSQSPSNKVTEKGKDVELRCDPISGHTALYWYRQSLGQGLEFLIYFQGNSAPDKSGLPSDRFSAERTGGSVSTLTIQRTQQEDSAVYLCASSLTIGGENTIYFGEGSWLTVV.

CDR3 loop: CASSIEPTEQFF. The CDR3 nucleotides read TGTGCCAGTAGTATAGAGCCCACTGAGCAGTTCTTC. The rearrangement joins TRBV19 to TRBJ2-1; D is uncertain. Germline values: CDR1 LNHDA, CDR2 SQIVND (reference sequence). V was cut by 0 bases and J by 9 bases, with 6 bases left in between. The CDR3 extends over 12 amino acids.

This clone appeared a few times. The gene calls are TRBV7-9 and TRBJ1-4, with TRBD1 matching over 11 bases. This CDR3 comprises 17 residues. J lost 5 bases, V lost 5 bases, and 10 bases had no gene match. Germline V gene sequence: CDR1 SEHNR, CDR2 FQNEAQ (reference sequence). The CDR3 DNA is TGTGCCAGCAGCCCCGGACAGGGGGCGTCAAGCAATGAAAAACTGTTTTTT. Amino acid sequence: CASSPGQGASSNEKLFF.

The sample holds a few counts of this clone. This sequence joins TRBV4-2 and TRBJ2-6, with D uncertain. Germline values: CDR1 LGHNA, CDR2 YNFKEQ. This CDR3 is 12 amino acids long. Trimming left V 5 bases short and J 1 base short, with 0 bases between. The CDR3 sequence: CASSSGANVLTF. The DNA of the CDR3 is TGTGCCAGCAGCTCTGGGGCCAACGTCCTGACTTTC.